These 12 T cell receptor beta chains came from one sample sequenced in a study of beta chain features in type 1 diabetes. Investigators reverse transcribed all isolated RNA, so they sequenced expressed TCRB transcripts. TCRdb's copy holds only in-frame clones and misses some; the assay was immunoSEQ multiplex PCR. The data hold some 150,000 clones, with less than 9% observed a single time. The sequenced sample was central memory CD4+ T cells from blood. These receptors came from a woman aged 25 to 39 in good health.

This clone was counted between two and nine times. The chain joins TRBV19 to TRBJ2-1; 8 bases agree with TRBD2. J gave up 8 bases and V 7 bases, and 7 bases lay outside the gene matches. The CDR3 is 13 amino acids. Germline CDR1 LNHDA, CDR2 SQIVND (reference sequence). For the CDR3, the DNA is TGTGCCAGTAAAGCCAGCGGGAGTCATGAGCAGTTCTTC. Its translation: CASKASGSHEQFF.

This chain's CDR3 is CSVEDLGAGGELFF. The CDR3 DNA follows: TGCAGCGTTGAAGATCTTGGGGCCGGCGGGGAGCTGTTTTTT. The chain is built from TRBV29-1 and TRBJ2-2; D might be TRBD1 (5 bases). V was shortened by 0 bases and J by 7 bases, with 12 bases between the two germline ends. The CDR3 extends over 14 amino acids. Germline assignment: CDR1 SQVTM and CDR2 ANQGSEA.

This clone was detected a few times. The V gene is TRBV7-2, the J gene TRBJ2-7; 10 bases agree with TRBD2. The CDR3 spans 15 residues. The junction had 7 bases not matched to a gene; V was cut back by 4 bases and J by 4 bases. Germline V gives CDR1 SGHTA, CDR2 FQGNSA. Written as DNA, the CDR3 is TGTGCCAGCAGCTCAAGGACTAGCGGAGGTTACGAGCAGTACTTC. It codes for CASSSRTSGGYEQYF.

V and J are TRBV18 and TRBJ2-3, with 9 bases matching TRBD2. The germline V gene has CDR1 KGHSH and CDR2 LQKENI. CDR3 length: 17 amino acids. V shed 3 bases, J shed 0 bases, and the junction held 7 bases outside the gene matches. As DNA, the CDR3 is TGTGCCAGCTCACCGTTCCGAACTAGCGGGAGCACAGATACGCAGTATTTT. Translation gives CASSPFRTSGSTDTQYF.

This chain uses TRBV7-2 with TRBJ1-3; the D gene is possibly TRBD1 (6 bases). Looked up from germline, CDR1 is SGHTA and CDR2 is FQGNSA. V lost 1 base and J lost 4, with 11 bases in between. The CDR3 is 15 residues long. CDR3 coding DNA: TGTGCCAGCAGCTTAGATACAGGGCGGGGAAACACCATATATTTT. As protein: CASSLDTGRGNTIYF.

This clone turned up a few times. V and J are TRBV5-1 and TRBJ1-1; possible D gene TRBD1, 5 bases. With 1 base removed from V and 4 bases from J, the gap between germline ends came to 8 bases. CDR3 length: 13 residues. Looked up from germline, CDR1 is SGHRS and CDR2 is YFSETQ. This CDR3 is CASSLQGGTEAFF. The DNA of the CDR3 is TGCGCCAGCAGCTTGCAGGGAGGCACTGAAGCTTTCTTT.

This clone turned up a few times. The chain is built from TRBV14 and TRBJ1-2; 12 nucleotides match TRBD1. The germline V gene has CDR1 SGHDN and CDR2 FVKESK. J lost 4 bases, V lost 4 bases, and 13 bases had no gene match. The CDR3 loop spans 18 amino acids. CDR3 in amino acids: CASSRSRDRGQRVYGYTF. In DNA, the CDR3 is TGTGCCAGCAGCCGATCCCGGGACAGGGGGCAGAGGGTCTATGGCTACACCTTC.

In DNA form, the CDR3 reads TGTGCCAGCCTAAGCTCCTACAATGAGCAGTTCTTC. Its translation: CASLSSYNEQFF. The rearrangement uses TRBV28 and TRBJ2-1; D unresolved. Trimming took 8 bases from V and 0 from J, leaving 5 bases between them. The CDR3 spans 12 residues. In germline, CDR1 is MDHEN, CDR2 SYDVKM.

The rearrangement uses TRBV19 and TRBJ2-3; 10 positions agree with TRBD2. Germline CDR1 and CDR2: LNHDA and SQIVND (reference sequence). J gave up 2 bases and V 2 bases, and 1 base lay outside the gene matches. This CDR3 spans 15 amino acids. The CDR3, as DNA: TGTGCCAGTAGTATAACTAGCGGGACCACAGATACGCAGTATTTT. Translation gives CASSITSGTTDTQYF.

There are a few counts of this clone. The chain employs TRBV18 and TRBJ1-1; 10 bases are a match to TRBD1. Germline loops: CDR1 KGHSH, CDR2 LQKENI. This CDR3 has 14 amino acids. V lost 2 bases, J lost 10 bases, and 7 bases stayed unmatched. The CDR3 is CASSPGDRGGGAFF. CDR3 nucleotides: TGTGCCAGCTCACCAGGGGACAGGGGTGGAGGAGCTTTCTTT.

V is TRBV28 and J is TRBJ1-6, with no clear D. The CDR3 sequence is 14 residues long. V dropped 6 bases and J dropped 2 bases, with 8 bases sitting between them. In germline, CDR1 is MDHEN, CDR2 SYDVKM. The DNA of the CDR3 is TGTGCCAGCAGGACCGGGACCTATAATTCACCCCTCCACTTT. It specifies CASRTGTYNSPLHF.

There are many counts of this clone. The V gene is TRBV29-1, the J gene TRBJ2-4; D not certain. The CDR3 runs to 14 residues. The germline V and J ends were trimmed by 7 bases and 2 bases, with 15 bases remaining between them. Germline CDR1 SQVTM, CDR2 ANQGSEA. The CDR3 DNA follows: TGCAGCGCCTCCACCGACAATCCCAAAAACATTCAGTACTTC. Residues: CSASTDNPKNIQYF.